The rows below give T cell receptor beta chains drawn from one sample of a study of somatic mutations in cytotoxic T cells in rheumatoid arthritis. Produced via immunoSEQ multiplex PCR; TCRdb's table is partial and in-frame only. The repertoire holds thousands of clones, with roughly 75% as singletons. The specimen sequenced was CD8+ T cells sorted from blood. All receptors come from a woman between 45 and 60 years old in good health. The CDR3 runs from the conserved cysteine through the conserved F or W.

>TRBJ1-1|16|TRBV21-1
CASQGRGPGPRTEAFF
>TRBJ2-7|12|TRBV2
CASMGDNYEQYF
>TRBJ1-5|17|TRBV4-1
CASSQESGDYSNQPQHF
>TRBJ1-1|13|TRBV5-6
CASSLGQGRWWGF
>TRBJ2-7|13|TRBV5-6
CASSFSSGVEQYF
>TRBJ2-2|14|TRBV6-1
CASSVLAGSGELFF
>TRBJ1-2|12|TRBV19
CATRTGDYGYTF
>.|15|TRBV13
CASSPGTGSSYEQYF
>TRBJ1-4|14|TRBV2
CASSEGRVGEKLFF
>TRBJ2-7|17|TRBV9
CASSVLAISEGAHEQYF
>TRBJ2-7|15|TRBV7-2
CASSRGTGDGYEQYF
>TRBJ2-1|15|TRBV5-1
CASREGQGVRLRQFF
>TRBJ2-1|19|TRBV5-1
CASSLVSRGHEDFYNEQFF
>TRBJ1-1|17|TRBV15
CATSRGVSGEIDTEAFF
>TRBJ2-5|16|TRBV7-2
CASSPLIGLEQETQYF
>TRBJ2-3|17|TRBV30
CAWSETGWVHCTDTQYF
>TRBJ2-7|13|TRBV7-6
CASSLTDSYEQYF
>TRBJ2-3|13|TRBV5-1
CASSLTYGDTQYF
>TRBJ1-1|16|TRBV27
CASSPPWTGGNYEAFF
>TRBJ1-1|12|TRBV5-1
CASGTTGGEAFF
>.|14|TRBV5-4
CASSLDRGNYEQYF
>.|14|TRBV28
CASSGWVRAYEQYF
>TRBJ1-1|14|TRBV7-6
CASSPRGPGTEAFF
>TRBJ1-1|15|TRBV4-2
CASSHLQGENTEAFF
>TRBJ2-7|14|TRBV30
CAWGTGTGDQKQYF
>TRBJ2-7|13|TRBV4-1
CASSLDRAYEQYF
>TRBJ2-7|12|TRBV30
CAWRVDSYEQYF
>TRBJ1-2|16|TRBV10-3
CAISESSQGRVYGYTF
>TRBJ2-7|16|TRBV7-9
CASSSLDRELSYEQYF
>TRBJ1-1|15|TRBV6-1
CASGQGLVGGTEAFF
>TRBJ2-3|17|TRBV7-9
CASSLAKDRGGTDTQYF
>TRBJ2-7|17|TRBV5-5
CASSSPLAVQGTYEQYF
>TRBJ1-6|19|TRBV18
CASSPRNPRTGGYNSPLHF
>TRBJ2-3|18|TRBV11-2
CASSLGLGRGQATDTQYF
>TRBJ2-3|14|TRBV7-3
CASSLSGLGDTQYF
>TRBJ1-4|14|TRBV4-1
CASSQAWGDEKLFF
>TRBJ2-7|15|TRBV7-9
CASSDDRAYAYEQYF
>TRBJ1-2|15|TRBV9
CASSVDRDLNYGYTF
>.|14|TRBV29-1
CSVGGQELNYEQYF